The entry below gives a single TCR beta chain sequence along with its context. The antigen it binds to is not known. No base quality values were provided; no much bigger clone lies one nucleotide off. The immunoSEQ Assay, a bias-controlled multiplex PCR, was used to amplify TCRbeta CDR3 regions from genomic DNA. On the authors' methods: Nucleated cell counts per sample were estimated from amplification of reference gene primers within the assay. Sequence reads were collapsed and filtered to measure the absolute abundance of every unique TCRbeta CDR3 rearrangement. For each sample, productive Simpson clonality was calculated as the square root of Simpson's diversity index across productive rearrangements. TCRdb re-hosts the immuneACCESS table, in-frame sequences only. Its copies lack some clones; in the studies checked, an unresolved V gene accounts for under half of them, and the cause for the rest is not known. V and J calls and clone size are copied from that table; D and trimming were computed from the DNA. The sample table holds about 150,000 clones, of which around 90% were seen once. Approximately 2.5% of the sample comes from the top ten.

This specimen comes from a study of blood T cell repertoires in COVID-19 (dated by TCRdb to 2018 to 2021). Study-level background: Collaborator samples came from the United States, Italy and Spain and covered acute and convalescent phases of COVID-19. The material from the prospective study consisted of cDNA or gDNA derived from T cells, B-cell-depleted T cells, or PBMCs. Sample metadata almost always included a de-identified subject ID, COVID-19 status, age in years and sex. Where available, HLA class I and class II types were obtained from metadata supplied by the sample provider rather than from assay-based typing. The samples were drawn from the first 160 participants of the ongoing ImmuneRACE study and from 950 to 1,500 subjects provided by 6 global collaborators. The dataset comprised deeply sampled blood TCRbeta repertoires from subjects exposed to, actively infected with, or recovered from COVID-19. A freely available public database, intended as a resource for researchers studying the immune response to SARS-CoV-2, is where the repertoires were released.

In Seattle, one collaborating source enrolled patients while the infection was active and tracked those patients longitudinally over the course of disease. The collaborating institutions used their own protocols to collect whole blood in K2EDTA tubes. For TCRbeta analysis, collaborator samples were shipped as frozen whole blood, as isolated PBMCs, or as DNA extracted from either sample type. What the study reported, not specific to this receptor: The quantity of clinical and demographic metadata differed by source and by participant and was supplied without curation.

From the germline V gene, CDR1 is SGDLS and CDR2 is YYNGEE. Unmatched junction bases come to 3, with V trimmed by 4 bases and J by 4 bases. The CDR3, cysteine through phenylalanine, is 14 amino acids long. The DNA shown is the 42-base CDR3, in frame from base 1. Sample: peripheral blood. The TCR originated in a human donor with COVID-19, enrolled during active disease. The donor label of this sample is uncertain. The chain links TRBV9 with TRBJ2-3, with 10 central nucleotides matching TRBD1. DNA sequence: TGTGCCAGCAGCCGGGACAGGGGCGCAGATACGCAGTATTTT. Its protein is CASSRDRGADTQYF.